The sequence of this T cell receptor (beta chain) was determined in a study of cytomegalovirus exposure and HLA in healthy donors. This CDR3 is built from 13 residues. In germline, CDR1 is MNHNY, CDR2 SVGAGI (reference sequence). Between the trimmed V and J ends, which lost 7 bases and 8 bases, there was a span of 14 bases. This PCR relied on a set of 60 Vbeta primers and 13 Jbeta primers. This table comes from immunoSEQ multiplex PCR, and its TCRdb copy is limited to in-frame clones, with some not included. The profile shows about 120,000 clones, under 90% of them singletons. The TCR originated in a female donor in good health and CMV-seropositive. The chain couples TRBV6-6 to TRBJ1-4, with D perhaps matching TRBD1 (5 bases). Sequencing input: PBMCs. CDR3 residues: CASTPQGGEKLFF. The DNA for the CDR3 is TGTGCCAGCACCCCCCAGGGTGGAGAAAAACTGTTTTTT.